Below, one TCR beta chain is given with its context. The source of the sample is a study of blood T cell repertoires in COVID-19. Repertoires were generated with immunoSEQ multiplex PCR, while TCRdb's copy carries only in-frame clones and drops some. The profile shows 45,000 to 55,000 clones, roughly 88% of them singletons. V lost 6 bases, J lost 8 bases, and 7 bases stayed unmatched. Germline CDR1 reads SNHLY; CDR2 reads FYNNEI. CDR3 length equals 15 residues. The source is an elderly woman with acute or convalescent COVID-19. Source material: peripheral blood. The chain joins TRBV2 to TRBJ2-1; TRBD2 matches 13 bases. As DNA, the CDR3 is TGTGCCAGCAGCTGGACTAGCGGGAGTAAGGATGAGCAGTTCTTC. Its translation is CASSWTSGSKDEQFF. Based on the CDR3 plus reference TRBV2 and TRBJ2-1, the full variable domain is EPEVTQTPSHQVTQMGQEVILRCVPISNHLYFYWYRQILGQKVEFLVSFYNNEISEKSEIFDDQFSVERPDGSNFTLKIRSTKLEDSAMYFCASSWTSGSKDEQFFGPGTRLTVL.